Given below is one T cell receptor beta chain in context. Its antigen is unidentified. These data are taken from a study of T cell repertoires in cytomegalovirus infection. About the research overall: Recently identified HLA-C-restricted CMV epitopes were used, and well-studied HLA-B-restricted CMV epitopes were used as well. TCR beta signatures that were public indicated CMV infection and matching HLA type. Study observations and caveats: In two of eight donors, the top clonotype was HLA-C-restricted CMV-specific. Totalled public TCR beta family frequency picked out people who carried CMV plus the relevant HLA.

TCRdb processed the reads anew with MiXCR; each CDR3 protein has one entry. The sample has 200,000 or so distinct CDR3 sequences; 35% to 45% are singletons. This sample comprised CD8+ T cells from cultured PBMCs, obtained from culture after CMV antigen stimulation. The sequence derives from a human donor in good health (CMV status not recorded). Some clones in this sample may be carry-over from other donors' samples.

For the CDR3, the DNA is TGTGCCTGGAGCCCTAAGAGTGAGACCCAGTACTTC. Translation: CAWSPKSETQYF. The genes are TRBV30 and TRBJ2-5, with unresolved D. CDR1 and CDR2 from the germline V gene are GTSNPN and SVGIG (reference sequence). The CDR3 has 12 residues. Trimming shortened V by 3 bases and J by 5 bases, and 10 bases separated the two germline ends.